A selection of T cell receptor beta chains follows, all from one sample in a study of cytomegalovirus exposure and HLA in healthy donors. The table came from immunoSEQ multiplex PCR; TCRdb's copy has only in-frame clones and leaves some out. The sample shows some 150,000 clones, approximately 87% of them seen only once. Sequencing was done on a sample of PBMCs. All receptors come from a man in his forties in good health and CMV-seronegative. Each CDR3 is given with its conserved first and last residue. Fields, in order: D gene, clone size, J gene, V gene, CDR3 protein, CDR3 DNA. A D gene is named only where the DNA matches it firmly. The size entry is marked missing in some rows and otherwise reads once, few, many or a size class.

d_gene: .; abundance: few; j_gene: TRBJ1-4; v_gene: TRBV6-1; CDR3aa: CASSSAGVTNEKLFF; CDR3nt: TGTGCCAGCAGTTCAGCAGGGGTAACTAATGAAAAACTGTTTTTT
d_gene: .; abundance: .; j_gene: TRBJ2-5; v_gene: TRBV5-4; CDR3aa: CASSPRTNQETQYF; CDR3nt: TGTGCCAGCAGCCCGCGGACTAACCAAGAGACCCAGTACTTC
d_gene: .; abundance: .; j_gene: TRBJ2-2; v_gene: TRBV19; CDR3aa: CASSIEPGTGELFF; CDR3nt: TGTGCCAGTAGTATAGAGCCGGGCACCGGGGAGCTGTTTTTT
d_gene: .; abundance: .; j_gene: TRBJ1-1; v_gene: TRBV7-2; CDR3aa: CASSFLGGNTEAFF; CDR3nt: TGTGCCAGCAGCTTCCTAGGGGGGAACACTGAAGCTTTCTTT
d_gene: TRBD1; abundance: .; j_gene: TRBJ1-2; v_gene: TRBV5-1; CDR3aa: CASSLGGQGGYTF; CDR3nt: TGCGCCAGCAGCTTGGGGGGACAGGGAGGCTACACCTTC
d_gene: .; abundance: .; j_gene: TRBJ1-1; v_gene: TRBV15; CDR3aa: CATSRVLRHRASPMNTEAFF; CDR3nt: TGTGCCACCAGCAGAGTCTTAAGGCACAGGGCCTCTCCGATGAACACTGAAGCTTTCTTT
d_gene: .; abundance: .; j_gene: TRBJ2-7; v_gene: TRBV29-1; CDR3aa: CSVGLGDYEQYF; CDR3nt: TGCAGCGTTGGACTAGGGGACTACGAGCAGTACTTC
d_gene: .; abundance: .; j_gene: TRBJ2-1; v_gene: TRBV21-1; CDR3aa: CASSSPVIRGPYNEQFF; CDR3nt: TGTGCCAGCAGCAGCCCGGTTATTAGGGGGCCCTACAATGAGCAGTTCTTC
d_gene: .; abundance: .; j_gene: TRBJ2-1; v_gene: TRBV9; CDR3aa: CASSPPVRNEQFF; CDR3nt: TGTGCCAGCAGCCCGCCGGTGCGCAATGAGCAGTTCTTC
d_gene: TRBD1; abundance: .; j_gene: TRBJ1-2; v_gene: TRBV19; CDR3aa: CASTSSSDRGRRGYGYTF; CDR3nt: TGTGCCAGTACCTCCTCCTCGGACAGGGGGCGCAGAGGTTATGGCTACACCTTC
d_gene: .; abundance: few; j_gene: TRBJ2-5; v_gene: TRBV7-9; CDR3aa: CASSFRRSETQYF; CDR3nt: TGTGCCAGCAGCTTTAGAAGATCAGAGACCCAGTACTTC